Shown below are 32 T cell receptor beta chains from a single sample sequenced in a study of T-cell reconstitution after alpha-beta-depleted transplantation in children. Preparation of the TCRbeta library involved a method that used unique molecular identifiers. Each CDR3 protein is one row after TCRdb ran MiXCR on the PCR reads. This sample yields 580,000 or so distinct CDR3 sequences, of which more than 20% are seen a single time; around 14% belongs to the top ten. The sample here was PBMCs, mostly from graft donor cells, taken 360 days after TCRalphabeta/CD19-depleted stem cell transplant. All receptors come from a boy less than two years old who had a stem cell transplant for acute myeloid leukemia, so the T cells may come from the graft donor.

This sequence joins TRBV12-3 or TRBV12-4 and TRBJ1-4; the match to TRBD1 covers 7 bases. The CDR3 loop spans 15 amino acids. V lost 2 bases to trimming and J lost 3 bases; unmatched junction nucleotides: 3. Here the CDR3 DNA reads TGTGCCAGCAGTTTACGGGACAGTTCTAATGAAAAACTGTTTTTT. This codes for CASSLRDSSNEKLFF.

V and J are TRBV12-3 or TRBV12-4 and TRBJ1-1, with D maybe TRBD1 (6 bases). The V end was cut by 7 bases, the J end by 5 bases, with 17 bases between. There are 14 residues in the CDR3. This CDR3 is CASTPRGGATEAFF. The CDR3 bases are TGTGCCAGCACCCCTAGGGGGGGCGCGACTGAAGCTTTCTTT.

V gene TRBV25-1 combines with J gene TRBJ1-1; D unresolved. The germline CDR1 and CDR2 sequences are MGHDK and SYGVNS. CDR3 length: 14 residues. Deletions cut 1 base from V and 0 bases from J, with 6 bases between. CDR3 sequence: CASSEFGLNTEAFF. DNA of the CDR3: TGTGCCAGCAGTGAATTCGGCTTGAACACTGAAGCTTTCTTT.

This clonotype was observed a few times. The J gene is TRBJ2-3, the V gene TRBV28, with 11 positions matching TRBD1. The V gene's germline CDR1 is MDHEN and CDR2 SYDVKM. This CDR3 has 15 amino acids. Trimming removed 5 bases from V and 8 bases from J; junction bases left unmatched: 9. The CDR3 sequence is CASSIRTGGEGTQYF. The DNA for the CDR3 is TGTGCCAGCAGTATCCGGACAGGGGGCGAAGGTACGCAGTATTTT.

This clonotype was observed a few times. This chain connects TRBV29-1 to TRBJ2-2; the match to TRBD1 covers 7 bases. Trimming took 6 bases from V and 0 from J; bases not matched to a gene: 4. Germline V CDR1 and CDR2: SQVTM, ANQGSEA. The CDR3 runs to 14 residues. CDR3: CSVAGTANTGELFF. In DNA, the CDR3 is TGCAGCGTCGCCGGGACAGCGAACACCGGGGAGCTGTTTTTT.

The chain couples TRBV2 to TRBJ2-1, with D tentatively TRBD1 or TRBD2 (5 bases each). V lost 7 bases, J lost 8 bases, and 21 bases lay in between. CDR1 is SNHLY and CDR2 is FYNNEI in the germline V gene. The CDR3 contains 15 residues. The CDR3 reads CASKTFGAAGDEQFF. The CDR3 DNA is TGTGCCAGCAAAACGTTTGGGGCGGCGGGCGATGAGCAGTTCTTC.

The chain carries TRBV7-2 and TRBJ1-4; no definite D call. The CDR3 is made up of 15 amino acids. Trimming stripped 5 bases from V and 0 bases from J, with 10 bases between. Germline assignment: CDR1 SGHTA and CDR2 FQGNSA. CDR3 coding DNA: TGTGCCAGCAGCAAGACGTCCGCAACTAATGAAAAACTGTTTTTT. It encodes CASSKTSATNEKLFF.

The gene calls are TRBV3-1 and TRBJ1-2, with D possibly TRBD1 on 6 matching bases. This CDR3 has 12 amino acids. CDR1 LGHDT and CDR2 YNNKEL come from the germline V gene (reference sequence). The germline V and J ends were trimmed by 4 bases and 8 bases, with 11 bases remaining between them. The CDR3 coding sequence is TGTGCCAGCAGCCCACTGGGGGGCGGCTACACCTTC. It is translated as CASSPLGGGYTF.

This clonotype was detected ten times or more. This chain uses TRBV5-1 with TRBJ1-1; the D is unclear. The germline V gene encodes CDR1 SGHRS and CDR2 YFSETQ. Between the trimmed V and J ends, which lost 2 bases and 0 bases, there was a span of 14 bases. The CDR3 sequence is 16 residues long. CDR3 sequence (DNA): TGCGCCAGCAGCTTTAATTTTGCGGAGTTGAACACTGAAGCTTTCTTT. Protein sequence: CASSFNFAELNTEAFF.

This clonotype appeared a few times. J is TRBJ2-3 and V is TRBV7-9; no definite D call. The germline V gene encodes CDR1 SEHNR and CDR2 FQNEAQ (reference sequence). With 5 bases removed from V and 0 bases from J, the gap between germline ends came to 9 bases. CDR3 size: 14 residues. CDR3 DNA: TGTGCCAGCAGCCCCTCGACTAGCACAGATACGCAGTATTTT. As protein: CASSPSTSTDTQYF.

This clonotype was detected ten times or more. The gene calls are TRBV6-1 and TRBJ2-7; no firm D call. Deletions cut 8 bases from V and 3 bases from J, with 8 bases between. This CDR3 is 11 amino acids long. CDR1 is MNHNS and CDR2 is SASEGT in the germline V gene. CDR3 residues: CASGPNYEQYV. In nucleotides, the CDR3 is TGTGCCAGCGGGCCGAACTACGAGCAGTACGTC.

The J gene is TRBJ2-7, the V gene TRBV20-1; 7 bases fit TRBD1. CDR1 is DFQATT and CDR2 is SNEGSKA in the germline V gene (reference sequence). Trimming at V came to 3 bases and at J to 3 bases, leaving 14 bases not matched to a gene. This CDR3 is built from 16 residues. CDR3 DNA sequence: TGCAGTGCTAGGACAAATAAGGACAGGCCTATCTACGAGCAGTACTTC. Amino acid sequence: CSARTNKDRPIYEQYF.

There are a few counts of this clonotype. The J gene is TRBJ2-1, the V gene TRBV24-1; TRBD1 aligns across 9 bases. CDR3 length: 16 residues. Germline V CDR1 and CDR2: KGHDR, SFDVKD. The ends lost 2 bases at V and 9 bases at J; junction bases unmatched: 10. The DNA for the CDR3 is TGTGCCACCAGTGATTCCTCCTTACAGGGGGCGGGTGAGCAGTTCTTC. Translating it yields CATSDSSLQGAGEQFF.

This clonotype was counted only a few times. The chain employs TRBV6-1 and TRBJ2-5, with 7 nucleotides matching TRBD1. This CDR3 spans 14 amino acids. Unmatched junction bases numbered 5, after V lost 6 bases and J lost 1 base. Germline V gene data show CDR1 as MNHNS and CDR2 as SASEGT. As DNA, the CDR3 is TGTGCCAGCAGGTCTGCAGGGGGCCAAGAGACCCAGTACTTC. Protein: CASRSAGGQETQYF.

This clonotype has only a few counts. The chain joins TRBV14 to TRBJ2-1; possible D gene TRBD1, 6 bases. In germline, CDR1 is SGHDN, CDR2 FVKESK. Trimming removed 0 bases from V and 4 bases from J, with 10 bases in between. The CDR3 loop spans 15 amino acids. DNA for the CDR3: TGTGCCAGCAGCCAAGAAGAGGACAGATACAATGAGCAGTTCTTC. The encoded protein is CASSQEEDRYNEQFF.

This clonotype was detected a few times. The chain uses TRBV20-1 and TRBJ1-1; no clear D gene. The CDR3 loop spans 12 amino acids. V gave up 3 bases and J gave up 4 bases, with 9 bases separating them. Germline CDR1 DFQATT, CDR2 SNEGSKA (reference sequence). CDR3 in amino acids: CSASTGGTEAFF. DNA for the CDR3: TGCAGTGCTAGCACGGGAGGCACTGAAGCTTTCTTT.

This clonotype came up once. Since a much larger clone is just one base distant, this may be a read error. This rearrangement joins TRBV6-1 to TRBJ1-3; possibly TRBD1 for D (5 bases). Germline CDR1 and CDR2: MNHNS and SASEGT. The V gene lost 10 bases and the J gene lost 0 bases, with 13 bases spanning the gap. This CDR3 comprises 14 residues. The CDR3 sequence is CANRRHSSGNTIYF. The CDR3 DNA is TGTGCCAACAGGAGACACAGCTCTGGAAACACCATATATTTT.

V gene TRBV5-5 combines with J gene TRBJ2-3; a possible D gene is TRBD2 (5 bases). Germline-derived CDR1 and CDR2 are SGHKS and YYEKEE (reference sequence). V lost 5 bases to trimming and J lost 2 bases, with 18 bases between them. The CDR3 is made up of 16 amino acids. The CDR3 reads CASRSQRAGNTDTQYF. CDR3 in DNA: TGTGCCAGCAGATCCCAGAGGGCAGGTAACACAGATACGCAGTATTTT.

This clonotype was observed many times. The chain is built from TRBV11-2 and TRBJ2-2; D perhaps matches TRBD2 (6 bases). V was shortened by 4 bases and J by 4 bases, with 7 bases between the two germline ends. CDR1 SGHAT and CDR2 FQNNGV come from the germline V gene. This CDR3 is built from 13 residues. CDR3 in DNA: TGTGCCAGCAGCTGGAGGGCCACCGGGGAGCTGTTTTTT. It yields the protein CASSWRATGELFF.

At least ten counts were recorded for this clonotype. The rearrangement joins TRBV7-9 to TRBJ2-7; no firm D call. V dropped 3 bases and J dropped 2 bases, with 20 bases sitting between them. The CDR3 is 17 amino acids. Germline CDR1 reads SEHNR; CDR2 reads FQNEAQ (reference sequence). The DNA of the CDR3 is TGTGCCAGCAGCTTCGGAGTTGATTTGACAACACCCTACGAGCAGTACGTC. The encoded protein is CASSFGVDLTTPYEQYV.

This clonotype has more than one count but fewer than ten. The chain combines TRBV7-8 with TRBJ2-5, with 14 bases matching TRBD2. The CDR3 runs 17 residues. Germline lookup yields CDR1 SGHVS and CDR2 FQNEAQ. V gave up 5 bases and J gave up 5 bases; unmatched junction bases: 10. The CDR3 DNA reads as TGTGCCAGCAGCCCGGGACTAGCGGGGGCCGAGTGGGAGACCCAGTACTTC. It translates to CASSPGLAGAEWETQYF.

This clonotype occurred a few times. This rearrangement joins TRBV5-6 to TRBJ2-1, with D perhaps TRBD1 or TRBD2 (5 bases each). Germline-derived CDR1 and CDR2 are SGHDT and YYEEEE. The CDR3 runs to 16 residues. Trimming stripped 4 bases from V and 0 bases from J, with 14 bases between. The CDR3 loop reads CASSLSGTASYNEQFF. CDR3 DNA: TGTGCCAGCAGCCTTTCCGGGACGGCCTCCTACAATGAGCAGTTCTTC.

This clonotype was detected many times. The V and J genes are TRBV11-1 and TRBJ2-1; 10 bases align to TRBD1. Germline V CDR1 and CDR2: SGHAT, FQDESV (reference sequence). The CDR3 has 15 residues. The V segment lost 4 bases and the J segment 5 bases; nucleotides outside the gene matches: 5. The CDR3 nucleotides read TGTGCCAGCAGCTCGGGACAGGGGAAGAACAATGAGCAGTTCTTC. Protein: CASSSGQGKNNEQFF.

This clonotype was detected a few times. CDR3 in amino acids: CSATDRGLSYEQYV. CDR3 nucleotide sequence: TGCAGTGCTACCGACAGGGGGCTCTCCTACGAGCAGTACGTC. V gene TRBV20-1 combines with J gene TRBJ2-7; 10 positions match TRBD1. J lost 0 bases, V lost 4 bases, and 3 bases had no gene match. CDR1 is DFQATT and CDR2 is SNEGSKA in the germline V gene (reference sequence). CDR3 length equals 14 residues.

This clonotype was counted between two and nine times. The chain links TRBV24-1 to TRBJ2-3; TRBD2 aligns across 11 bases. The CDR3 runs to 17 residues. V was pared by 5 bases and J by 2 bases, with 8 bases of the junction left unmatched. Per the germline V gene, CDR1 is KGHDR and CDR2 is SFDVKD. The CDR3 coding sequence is TGTGCCACCAGTGGGCTGGGACTAGCGGATAACACAGATACGCAGTATTTT. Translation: CATSGLGLADNTDTQYF.

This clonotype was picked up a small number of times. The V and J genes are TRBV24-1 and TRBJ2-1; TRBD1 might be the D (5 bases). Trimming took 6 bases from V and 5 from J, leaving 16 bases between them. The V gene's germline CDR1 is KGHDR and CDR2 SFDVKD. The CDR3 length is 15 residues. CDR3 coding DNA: TGTGCCACCAGTACATGGCGGACAACCAACAATGAGCAGTTCTTC. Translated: CATSTWRTTNNEQFF.

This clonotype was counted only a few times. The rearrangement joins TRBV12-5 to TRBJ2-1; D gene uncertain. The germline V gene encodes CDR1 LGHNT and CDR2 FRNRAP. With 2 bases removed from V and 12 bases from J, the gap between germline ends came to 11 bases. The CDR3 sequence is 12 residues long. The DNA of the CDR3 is TGTGCTAGTGGTTTGAGTCAGAACAGGCAGTTCTTC. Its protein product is CASGLSQNRQFF.

The CDR3 sequence is CSANLGSSNTEAFF. The CDR3 nucleotides are TGCAGTGCGAACCTAGGCAGCTCTAACACTGAAGCTTTCTTT. The chain uses TRBV20-1 and TRBJ1-1; D gene uncertain. Between the trimmed V and J ends, which lost 6 bases and 2 bases, there was a span of 16 bases. CDR3 length: 14 residues. Germline CDR1 is DFQATT and CDR2 is SNEGSKA (reference sequence).

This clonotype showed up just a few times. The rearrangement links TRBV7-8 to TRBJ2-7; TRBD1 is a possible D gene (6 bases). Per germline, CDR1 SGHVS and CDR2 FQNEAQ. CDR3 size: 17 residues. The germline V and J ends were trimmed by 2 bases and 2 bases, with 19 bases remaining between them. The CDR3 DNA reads TGTGCCAGCAGCTTAATATACGACAGGACGACTACCTACGAGCAGTACTTC. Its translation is CASSLIYDRTTTYEQYF.

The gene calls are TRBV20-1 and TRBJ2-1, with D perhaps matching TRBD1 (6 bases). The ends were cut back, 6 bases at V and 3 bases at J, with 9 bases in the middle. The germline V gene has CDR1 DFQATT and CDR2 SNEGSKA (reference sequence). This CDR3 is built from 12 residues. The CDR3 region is CSAPTGYNEQFF. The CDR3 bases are TGCAGTGCCCCGACAGGCTACAATGAGCAGTTCTTC.

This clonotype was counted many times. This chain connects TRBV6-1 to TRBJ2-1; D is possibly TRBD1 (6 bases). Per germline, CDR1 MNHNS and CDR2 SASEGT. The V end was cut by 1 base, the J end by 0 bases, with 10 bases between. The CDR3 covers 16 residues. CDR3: CASSEDRAFSYNEQFF. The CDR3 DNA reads TGTGCCAGCAGTGAAGACAGGGCCTTCTCCTACAATGAGCAGTTCTTC.

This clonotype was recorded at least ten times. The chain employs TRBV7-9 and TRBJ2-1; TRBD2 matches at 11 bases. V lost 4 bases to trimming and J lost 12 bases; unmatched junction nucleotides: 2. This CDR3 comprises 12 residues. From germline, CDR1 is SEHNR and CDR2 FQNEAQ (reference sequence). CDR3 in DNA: TGTGCCAGCAGCTCCGGACTAGCGGGGCAGTTCTTC. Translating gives CASSSGLAGQFF.